This T cell receptor beta chain comes out of a study of graft-versus-host responses after intestinal transplantation. Whole-study results and caveats: Those patients showing graft-donor T cell macrochimerism displayed high graft-versus-host to host-versus-graft clonal ratios in allografts.

The repertoire was sequenced with immunoSEQ multiplex PCR; TCRdb's copy has only in-frame clones and lacks some. The sample contains 90,000 to 120,000 clones, about 91% of which appear only once. The CDR3 has 14 amino acids. Trimming took 6 bases from V and 6 from J; bases not matched to a gene: 3. The germline CDR1 and CDR2 sequences are MDHEN and SYDVKM. Only one count was recorded for this clone. What it binds is unknown. The material was unstimulated CD4+ T cells sorted from spleen or lymph node cells, obtained before transplant. The chain recombines TRBV28 with TRBJ1-6; 9 nucleotides match TRBD1. The sequence was obtained from a human donor who was the organ donor for an intestinal transplant. The CDR3 loop is CASSGGQGNSPLHF. The CDR3 nucleotides are TGTGCCAGCAGCGGGGGACAGGGTAATTCACCCCTCCACTTT. The full variable domain, with the rest looked up from reference TRBV28 and TRBJ1-6, is DVKVTQSSRYLVKRTGEKVFLECVQDMDHENMFWYRQDPGLGLRLIYFSYDVKMKEKGDIPEGYSVSREKKERFSLILESASTNQTSMYLCASSGGQGNSPLHFGNGTRLTVT.